The 9 T cell receptor beta chains presented below share a single source sample, sequenced in a study of blood T cell repertoires in COVID-19. Only in-frame clones appear in the TCRdb table, and some are missing; sequencing was by immunoSEQ multiplex PCR. The sample lists 210,000 or so clones, around 90% occurring once. Sequencing was done on a sample of peripheral blood. These receptors all stem from a man over 45 with acute or convalescent COVID-19.

The chain links TRBV30 to TRBJ2-7; D is perhaps TRBD2 (7 bases). Germline assignment: CDR1 GTSNPN and CDR2 SVGIG (reference sequence). Trimming pared 1 base from V and 7 bases from J, leaving 14 bases between. The CDR3 contains 13 residues. CDR3 sequence reads: CAWSASGGREQYF. The CDR3 nucleotides are TGTGCCTGGAGTGCCTCGGGGGGCAGGGAGCAGTACTTC.

The chain combines TRBV9 with TRBJ2-6; no reliable D call. From germline, CDR1 is SGDLS and CDR2 YYNGEE. V shed 3 bases and J shed 1 base, with 5 bases lying between them. The CDR3 sequence is 14 residues long. As DNA, the CDR3 is TGTGCCAGCAGCGCCCTTTCTGGGGCCAACGTCCTGACTTTC. Its translation: CASSALSGANVLTF.

V gene TRBV6-2 or TRBV6-3 combines with J gene TRBJ2-7; D gene uncertain. The germline V and J ends were trimmed by 2 bases and 0 bases, with 11 bases remaining between them. The CDR3 has 15 amino acids. Germline loops: CDR1 MNHEY, CDR2 SVGEGT. CDR3 DNA: TGTGCCAGCAGTTACGACTCCCAGCCCTCCTACGAGCAGTACTTC. Translated: CASSYDSQPSYEQYF.

This clone was seen a few times. The J gene is TRBJ1-1, the V gene TRBV19, with D possibly matching TRBD1 (6 bases). The CDR3 consists of 12 residues. V was cut by 7 bases and J by 1 base, with 7 bases left in between. CDR1 is LNHDA, CDR2 SQIVND, per germline (reference sequence). The CDR3 region is CASTQGNTEAFF. The CDR3 coding sequence is TGTGCCAGTACACAGGGGAACACTGAAGCTTTCTTT.

The chain couples TRBV18 to TRBJ2-1, with D possibly being TRBD2 (5 bases). Germline-derived CDR1 and CDR2 are KGHSH and LQKENI. V shed 2 bases and J shed 3 bases, with 20 bases lying between them. The CDR3 is made up of 18 amino acids. The CDR3 here is CASSPNRRTGIYYNEQFF. The CDR3 coding sequence is TGTGCCAGCTCACCAAATCGAAGGACGGGGATATACTACAATGAGCAGTTCTTC. Together with reference TRBV18 and TRBJ2-1, the CDR3 gives the full variable domain: NAGVMQNPRHLVRRRGQEARLRCSPMKGHSHVYWYRQLPEEGLKFMVYLQKENIIDESGMPKERFSAEFPKEGPSILRIQQVVRGDSAAYFCASSPNRRTGIYYNEQFFGPGTRLTVL.

This clone is a singleton in its sample. The chain couples TRBV6-5 to TRBJ1-5; D is possibly TRBD1 (5 bases). CDR1 MNHEY and CDR2 SVGAGI come from the germline V gene. The V gene lost 4 bases and the J gene lost 11 bases, with 15 bases spanning the gap. The CDR3 consists of 13 residues. CDR3 DNA: TGTGCCAGCAGTTTATCAGGGCCCCTGGCCCAGCATTTT. Protein sequence: CASSLSGPLAQHF.

This chain joins TRBV16 and TRBJ1-3; D is perhaps TRBD1 (6 bases). This CDR3 region has 14 residues. Germline CDR1 reads KGHSY; CDR2 reads FQNENV. V shed 4 bases and J shed 4 bases, with 11 bases lying between them. CDR3 DNA sequence: TGTGCCAGCAGCCCCGGGACACACGGAAACACCATATATTTT. Residues: CASSPGTHGNTIYF.

This sequence joins TRBV4-3 and TRBJ1-6; D remains ambiguous. Germline assignment: CDR1 LGHNA and CDR2 YSLEER. Between the trimmed V and J ends, which lost 0 bases and 7 bases, there was a span of 10 bases. The CDR3 has 15 residues. The CDR3 is CASSQDFEGNSPLHF. DNA for the CDR3: TGCGCCAGCAGCCAAGATTTTGAGGGCAATTCACCCCTCCACTTT.

The rearrangement links TRBV4-3 to TRBJ2-3, with TRBD1 matching over 8 bases. J lost 2 bases, V lost 1 base, and 8 bases had no gene match. Germline loops: CDR1 LGHNA, CDR2 YSLEER. This CDR3 has 17 residues. The CDR3 loop is CASSQGRTGRVTDTQYF. For the CDR3, the DNA is TGCGCCAGCAGCCAAGGCCGGACAGGGCGGGTCACAGATACGCAGTATTTT.